This T cell receptor (beta chain) was sequenced in a study of cytomegalovirus exposure and HLA in healthy donors. Broader study findings: Through in vitro validation, three CMV-associated chains were shown to be specific for CMV antigens. The study labeled roughly 160 TCR beta chains cytomegalovirus-associated. For cytomegalovirus status, the classifier reportedly gave diagnoses with high specificity and sensitivity. Most observed TCR sequences were rare, whereas some public TCRs were detected in many donors.

For this clone: Its specificity is not known.

The repertoire was sequenced with immunoSEQ multiplex PCR; TCRdb's copy has only in-frame clones and lacks some. This table has about 60,000 clones, about 96% appearing once. This clonotype was obtained from a young man in good health and CMV-seronegative. The sequencing sample was made of PBMCs.

The CDR3 coding sequence is TGTGCCAGCAGCCCCCCGCCCCGGACAGGGGTGGCCTACGAGCAGTACTTC. Protein product: CASSPPPRTGVAYEQYF. V gene TRBV4-2 combines with J gene TRBJ2-7; TRBD1 aligns across 9 bases. V dropped 4 bases and J dropped 2; count of bases not matched to a gene: 12. The germline V gene encodes CDR1 LGHNA and CDR2 YNFKEQ. CDR3 size: 17 residues.